The next 32 T cell receptor beta chains were all read from a single sample in a study of T-cell reconstitution after alpha-beta-depleted transplantation in children. Unique molecular identifiers were used in preparing the TCRbeta library. TCRdb redid the calling of the PCR reads with MiXCR, one entry per CDR3 protein. The sample records 440,000 or so distinct CDR3 sequences, about 45% being singletons. The material was PBMCs, obtained before TCRalphabeta/CD19-depleted stem cell transplant. The receptors originated from a girl under 10 years old with aplastic anemia, due to receive a stem cell transplant.

The table lists this clonotype with many counts. V usage is TRBV5-1 and J usage is TRBJ2-2; D might be TRBD2 (6 bases). In germline, CDR1 is SGHRS, CDR2 YFSETQ. The CDR3 contains 15 residues. With 5 bases removed from V and 7 bases from J, the gap between germline ends came to 18 bases. CDR3 sequence reads: CASSLIGRSDGELFF. The CDR3 region has the DNA TGCGCCAGCAGTTTAATCGGGAGAAGTGACGGGGAGCTGTTTTTT.

This clonotype was counted a few times. The chain links TRBV5-1 to TRBJ2-3, with a weak D call TRBD1 (5 bases). V dropped 4 bases and J dropped 3 bases, with 15 bases sitting between them. The CDR3 totals 15 residues. Germline loops: CDR1 SGHRS, CDR2 YFSETQ. DNA of the CDR3: TGCGCCAGCAGCGGGGCCGAGCCGTTTACAGATACGCAGTATTTT. The encoded protein is CASSGAEPFTDTQYF.

This clonotype was found a few times. In DNA, the CDR3 is TGTGCCAGCAGCATAGGGACAGGGATCGGAAACACCATATATTTT. Encoded protein: CASSIGTGIGNTIYF. The rearrangement joins TRBV7-6 to TRBJ1-3; 9 nucleotides agree with TRBD1. The J segment lost 4 bases and the V segment lost 5 bases, leaving 6 bases of the junction unmatched. The germline V gene encodes CDR1 SGHVS and CDR2 FNYEAQ. The CDR3 has 15 residues.

This clonotype was seen a handful of times. The chain employs TRBV3-1 and TRBJ2-7; TRBD1 agrees at 9 bases. V gave up 4 bases and J gave up 0 bases; unmatched junction bases: 13. The CDR3 is 18 amino acids. Germline loops: CDR1 LGHDT, CDR2 YNNKEL (reference sequence). Here the CDR3 DNA reads TGTGCCAGCAGCCCCGCCGGGACAGGGACGGGCTCCTCCTACGAGCAGTACTTC. It specifies CASSPAGTGTGSSYEQYF.

This clonotype has only a few counts. The chain uses TRBV18 and TRBJ1-5; D is unresolved. CDR1 and CDR2 from the germline V gene are KGHSH and LQKENI. The V gene lost 3 bases and the J gene lost 3 bases, with 12 bases spanning the gap. The CDR3 consists of 15 residues. The CDR3 sequence: CASSPQQSFNQPQHF. The DNA for the CDR3 is TGTGCCAGCTCACCCCAACAATCCTTCAATCAGCCCCAGCATTTT.

This clonotype came up a few times. This chain connects TRBV5-1 to TRBJ2-7; weak D call: TRBD1 (5 bases). This CDR3 has 13 amino acids. Deletions cut 2 bases from V and 4 bases from J, with 10 bases between. Looked up from germline, CDR1 is SGHRS and CDR2 is YFSETQ. This CDR3 is CASSLDRDYEQYF. The CDR3 DNA reads as TGCGCCAGCAGCTTAGACAGAGATTACGAGCAGTACTTC.

A single count supports this clonotype. The chain joins TRBV20-1 to TRBJ1-1; D not resolved. The CDR3 contains 14 residues. Per the germline V gene, CDR1 is DFQATT and CDR2 is SNEGSKA (reference sequence). Trimming took off 2 bases at V and 6 bases at J, with 16 bases between the two ends. CDR3 region: CSARRKILRAEAFF. The CDR3 DNA sequence: TGCAGTGCTAGACGGAAGATTTTAAGAGCTGAAGCTTTCTTT.

The gene calls are TRBV7-6 and TRBJ1-2; D is possibly TRBD1 (5 bases). Trimming pared 5 bases from V and 4 bases from J, leaving 11 bases between. This CDR3 is 13 amino acids long. Germline CDR1 is SGHVS and CDR2 is FNYEAQ. The CDR3 DNA is TGTGCCAGCAGCCCCAGGGCCGGCTATGGCTACACCTTC. Protein sequence: CASSPRAGYGYTF.

This clonotype was counted many times. The gene calls are TRBV10-3 and TRBJ2-3; D gene uncertain. Germline CDR1 and CDR2: ENHRY and SYGVKD. V was shortened by 3 bases and J by 14 bases, with 21 bases between the two germline ends. CDR3 length: 14 amino acids. CDR3 coding DNA: TGTGCCATCAGTGATAATAACAATCCCAGTCGGCCGTATTTT. Amino acid sequence: CAISDNNNPSRPYF.

The J gene is TRBJ2-7, the V gene TRBV28, with D hard to call. The CDR3 extends over 15 amino acids. CDR1 is MDHEN and CDR2 is SYDVKM in the germline V gene. Trimming cost V 3 bases and J 4 bases, with 16 bases left between them. The CDR3: CASSFDTLGGYEQYF. The CDR3 nucleotides read TGTGCCAGCAGTTTCGACACCCTCGGCGGTTACGAGCAGTACTTC. The variable domain in full, with the rest retrieved from reference TRBV28 and TRBJ2-7, is DVKVTQSSRYLVKRTGEKVFLECVQDMDHENMFWYRQDPGLGLRLIYFSYDVKMKEKGDIPEGYSVSREKKERFSLILESASTNQTSMYLCASSFDTLGGYEQYFGPGTRLTVT.

This clonotype came up many times. The chain links TRBV28 to TRBJ2-1; D is uncertain. Per germline, CDR1 MDHEN and CDR2 SYDVKM. The CDR3 is 14 residues long. Between the trimmed V and J ends, which lost 5 bases and 4 bases, there was a span of 12 bases. DNA for the CDR3: TGTGCCAGCAGTCTCCGACCGACGTACAATGAGCAGTTCTTC. Protein product: CASSLRPTYNEQFF.

This clonotype came up once. The chain has TRBV20-1 and TRBJ2-1; D may be TRBD2 (5 bases). V lost 0 bases to trimming and J lost 8 bases, with 8 bases between them. CDR3 length: 12 amino acids. Germline CDR1 reads DFQATT; CDR2 reads SNEGSKA (reference sequence). The CDR3, as DNA: TGCAGTGCTAGAGATGGGAGCGATGAGCAGTTCTTC. This translates into CSARDGSDEQFF.

This clonotype appeared many times. The rearrangement joins TRBV7-2 to TRBJ2-7; weak D call: TRBD2 (6 bases). Germline V gene lookup returns CDR1 SGHTA and CDR2 FQGNSA. CDR3 length equals 14 residues. V lost 4 bases, J lost 1 base, and 11 bases lay in between. The CDR3, as DNA: TGTGCCAGCAGCTCAGGGACTTATTCCTACGAGCAGTACTTC. Protein sequence: CASSSGTYSYEQYF.

This clonotype was observed a few times. This chain joins TRBV7-2 and TRBJ2-1; 7 nucleotides align to TRBD2. Unmatched junction bases numbered 13, after V lost 1 base and J lost 10 bases. The CDR3 is made up of 16 amino acids. Germline V gene sequence: CDR1 SGHTA, CDR2 FQGNSA. CDR3 sequence reads: CASSLGDYQEWMEQFF. In DNA form, the CDR3 reads TGTGCCAGCAGCTTAGGGGACTACCAAGAGTGGATGGAGCAGTTCTTC.

V usage is TRBV28 and J usage is TRBJ2-5, with 7 bases identical to TRBD2. The trim removed 7 bases at V and 3 bases at J, leaving 11 bases unmatched. The CDR3 extends over 15 amino acids. Germline lookup yields CDR1 MDHEN and CDR2 SYDVKM. CDR3 nucleotide sequence: TGTGCCAGCATCGGTGGGGGGGAACCCAAAGAGACCCAGTACTTC. Its translation: CASIGGGEPKETQYF.

This clonotype has just a few counts. This chain connects TRBV7-9 to TRBJ2-5, with D uncertain. Germline V gene lookup returns CDR1 SEHNR and CDR2 FQNEAQ (reference sequence). Trimming stripped 4 bases from V and 9 bases from J, with 15 bases between. The CDR3 totals 13 residues. CDR3: CASSSIDPMAQYF. The CDR3 DNA sequence: TGTGCCAGCAGCTCGATTGACCCGATGGCCCAGTACTTC.

The chain employs TRBV12-3 or TRBV12-4 and TRBJ2-4; D is unclear. Between the trimmed V and J ends, which lost 3 bases and 7 bases, there was a span of 10 bases. The CDR3 length is 13 residues. CDR3 sequence reads: CASSFLLANIQYF. The CDR3, as DNA: TGTGCCAGCAGTTTTCTACTCGCGAACATTCAGTACTTC.

The V gene is TRBV27, the J gene TRBJ2-7; TRBD2 aligns across 10 bases. Germline trimming cut 4 bases from V and 5 bases from J; bases unmatched to any gene: 5. Looked up from germline, CDR1 is MNHEY and CDR2 is SMNVEV (reference sequence). CDR3 length: 14 residues. The CDR3 here is CASSSSGSGNEQYF. The CDR3 DNA reads TGTGCCAGCAGTTCTAGCGGGAGTGGAAACGAGCAGTACTTC.

The chain links TRBV29-1 to TRBJ1-5; maybe TRBD1 (5 bases). The CDR3 covers 12 residues. V lost 4 bases and J 8 bases, leaving 12 bases between the germline ends. The V gene's germline CDR1 is SQVTM and CDR2 ANQGSEA. Here the CDR3 DNA reads TGCAGCGTTGGTGGGGGTAGTGAGCCCCAGCATTTT. Its translation is CSVGGGSEPQHF.

This clonotype was found a few times. J is TRBJ2-3 and V is TRBV7-2; TRBD2 matches 8 bases. This CDR3 has 15 amino acids. V dropped 5 bases and J dropped 0; count of bases not matched to a gene: 4. Germline V lookup: CDR1 SGHTA, CDR2 FQGNSA. The CDR3 sequence is CASSRGGTSTDTQYF. In DNA, the CDR3 is TGTGCCAGCAGCCGCGGGGGGACTAGCACAGATACGCAGTATTTT.

A remark on this clonotype: This may be a read error: a much more frequent sequence differs by one nucleotide. The V call is TRBV10-3, the J call TRBJ1-2, with a weak D call TRBD1 (5 bases). CDR1 ENHRY and CDR2 SYGVKD come from the germline V gene. The CDR3 runs to 14 residues. The CDR3 loop is CATGPTDSNYGDTF. The CDR3 coding sequence is TGTGCCACCGGTCCGACAGACTCTAACTATGGCGACACCTTC.

V gene TRBV10-3 combines with J gene TRBJ1-5; the D is unclear. This CDR3 has 14 residues. The V end was cut by 9 bases, the J end by 0 bases, with 12 bases between. In germline, CDR1 is ENHRY, CDR2 SYGVKD. CDR3 bases: TGTGCCATAGGCGGAGGAAATAGCAATCAGCCCCAGCATTTT. Amino acids: CAIGGGNSNQPQHF.

The chain combines TRBV20-1 with TRBJ2-1, with D uncertain. Germline V gene data show CDR1 as DFQATT and CDR2 as SNEGSKA (reference sequence). Trimming removed 3 bases from V and 6 bases from J, with 9 bases in between. The length of the CDR3 is 12 residues. In nucleotides, the CDR3 is TGCAGTGCTAGTGTTCCGGGCAATGAGCAGTTCTTC. This encodes CSASVPGNEQFF.

The sample holds many counts of this clonotype. This sequence joins TRBV28 and TRBJ1-2; no clear D gene. In germline, CDR1 is MDHEN, CDR2 SYDVKM. V was cut by 7 bases and J by 8 bases, with 20 bases left in between. The CDR3 extends over 14 amino acids. The CDR3 region is CASTPRENRRGYTF. As DNA, the CDR3 is TGTGCCAGCACCCCTCGGGAAAACCGAAGGGGCTACACCTTC.

The V call is TRBV18, the J call TRBJ1-2; TRBD1 matches at 8 bases. Per germline, CDR1 KGHSH and CDR2 LQKENI. Germline trimming cut 3 bases from V and 7 bases from J; bases unmatched to any gene: 4. The CDR3 totals 13 residues. CDR3 loop: CASSPDRDSGYTF. The CDR3 DNA sequence: TGTGCCAGCTCACCGGACAGGGACTCTGGCTACACCTTC.

This chain connects TRBV29-1 to TRBJ1-1; D gene uncertain. The germline V and J ends were trimmed by 6 bases and 11 bases, with 16 bases remaining between them. The CDR3 totals 11 residues. From germline, CDR1 is SQVTM and CDR2 ANQGSEA. CDR3 bases: TGCAGCGTCCCCCGGGCAGGTGCCGCTTTCTTT. This gives the protein CSVPRAGAAFF.

At least ten counts were recorded for this clonotype. Germline is not matched at one junction end, which may reflect a read error. This rearrangement joins TRBV5-1 to TRBJ2-2; weak D call: TRBD2 (5 bases). Per germline, CDR1 SGHRS and CDR2 YFSETQ. The CDR3 sequence is 13 residues long. CDR3 region: CASSPRGTGELFF. CDR3 bases: TGTGCCAGCTCACCACGGGGCACCGGGGAGCTGTTTTTT.

The chain recombines TRBV10-3 with TRBJ1-1, with a possible D match to TRBD1 (6 bases). This CDR3 region has 18 residues. Trimming removed 8 bases at V and 0 bases at J, with 25 bases between. Looked up from germline, CDR1 is ENHRY and CDR2 is SYGVKD. CDR3 region: CAISQDPGRPGVNTEAFF. The CDR3 DNA follows: TGTGCCATCTCCCAAGACCCGGGACGCCCAGGGGTGAACACTGAAGCTTTCTTT.

This clonotype was picked up many times. The CDR3 region has the DNA TGTGCCAGCAGCCCAGGACTGAACTATGGCTACACCTTC. It specifies CASSPGLNYGYTF. The rearrangement joins TRBV7-9 to TRBJ1-2, with D unresolved. Per germline, CDR1 SEHNR and CDR2 FQNEAQ (reference sequence). The V gene lost 5 bases and the J gene lost 2 bases, with 9 bases spanning the gap. CDR3 size: 13 residues.

V gene TRBV6-1 combines with J gene TRBJ2-7; D perhaps matches TRBD1 (8 bases). Trimming cost V 6 bases and J 3 bases, with 15 bases left between them. In germline, CDR1 is MNHNS, CDR2 SASEGT. The CDR3 is 14 residues long. CDR3 DNA: TGTGCCAGCAGGGATACAGGGGGGGACTACGAGCAGTACTTC. As protein: CASRDTGGDYEQYF.

This sequence joins TRBV6-2 or TRBV6-3 and TRBJ2-7; 7 nucleotides line up with TRBD1. The CDR3 spans 15 residues. CDR1 MNHEY and CDR2 SVGEGT come from the germline V gene. Trimming cost V 2 bases and J 0 bases; bases outside gene matches: 4. CDR3 DNA: TGTGCCAGCAGTTACCCGAAGGGGGCCTCCTACGAGCAGTACTTC. The encoded protein is CASSYPKGASYEQYF.

The rearrangement uses TRBV6-5 and TRBJ2-1; 15 nucleotides line up with TRBD2. The CDR3 spans 17 residues. Germline V CDR1 and CDR2: MNHEY, SVGAGI. With V trimmed by 0 bases and J by 6 bases, 3 bases remained unmatched. The CDR3 DNA sequence: TGTGCCAGCAGTTACTCGAGGACTAGCGGGAGGGGCAATGAGCAGTTCTTC. Its translation: CASSYSRTSGRGNEQFF.